Listed below are T cell receptor beta chains from one sample, sequenced in a study of vaccination and CD4 T cells after COVID-19. For these receptors, no antigen is known. TCRdb re-called the PCR reads with MiXCR, one entry per CDR3 protein. The table lists 20,000 to 25,000 distinct CDR3 sequences, 46% of them singletons. This specimen consisted of CD4+ T cells from blood, cultured in vitro, obtained about 7 months after SARS-CoV-2 vaccination. These receptors originate from a human donor who had recovered from COVID-19. Both conserved end residues are part of each CDR3. Each record gives: J gene, D gene, clone size, V gene, CDR3 protein, CDR3 DNA. The D gene is left open where the match is weak. Not every row has a clone size; where given, it reads once, few, many or a size class.

>TRBJ2-5|-|few|TRBV4-2
CASSQAALGRRETQYF
TGTGCCAGCAGCCAAGCGGCTCTAGGCCGGCGCGAGACCCAGTACTTC
>TRBJ2-7|TRBD1|-|TRBV20-1
CSARAQGLLGEQYF
TGCAGTGCTAGAGCACAGGGGTTATTAGGCGAGCAGTACTTC
>TRBJ2-7|-|-|TRBV6-1
CASSAQRAYEQYF
TGTGCCAGCAGTGCCCAGAGGGCCTACGAGCAGTACTTC
>TRBJ1-2|-|few|TRBV19
CASSRNRVGYGYTF
TGTGCCAGTAGTAGAAACAGGGTTGGATATGGCTACACCTTC
>TRBJ2-5|-|few|TRBV20-1
CSAPTDSSETQYF
TGCAGTGCCCCGACCGACTCCTCGGAGACCCAGTACTTC
>TRBJ2-5|-|-|TRBV6-5
CASSYSYRKETQYF
TGTGCCAGCAGTTATTCATATCGGAAAGAGACCCAGTACTTC
>TRBJ2-5|TRBD1|-|TRBV7-2
CASSLDRGRETQYF
TGTGCCAGCAGCTTAGACAGGGGGCGAGAGACCCAGTACTTC
>TRBJ1-2|TRBD1|few|TRBV4-3
CASSQDAGGTYGYTF
TGCGCCAGCAGCCAAGACGCAGGGGGAACCTATGGCTACACCTTC
>TRBJ2-7|-|-|TRBV6-1
CASRLVREGEQYF
TGTGCCAGCAGACTAGTTCGGGAAGGCGAGCAGTACTTC
>TRBJ1-2|TRBD1|few|TRBV7-2
CASSQRDRSGPYGYTF
TGTGCCAGCAGCCAGCGGGACAGGTCCGGTCCTTATGGCTACACCTTC
>TRBJ2-5|-|-|TRBV25-1
CASSRAGQETQYF
TGTGCCAGCAGTCGCGCAGGACAAGAGACCCAGTACTTC
>TRBJ1-1|-|-|TRBV7-3
CASSFAVNTEAFF
TGTGCCAGCAGCTTCGCGGTAAACACTGAAGCTTTCTTT
>TRBJ2-7|-|-|TRBV20-1
CSARVGAGEQYF
TGCAGTGCTAGAGTTGGGGCGGGGGAGCAGTACTTC
>TRBJ2-1|-|-|TRBV20-1
CSARRTWDYNEQFF
TGCAGTGCTAGAAGGACTTGGGACTACAATGAGCAGTTCTTC
>TRBJ1-2|-|few|TRBV20-1
CSARGARENYGYTF
TGCAGTGCTAGAGGGGCCAGGGAAAACTATGGCTACACCTTC
>TRBJ2-5|TRBD2|-|TRBV6-2/TRBV6-3
CASRTSGRGTQYF
TGTGCCAGCAGGACTAGCGGGAGGGGGACCCAGTACTTC
>TRBJ2-7|TRBD1|-|TRBV20-1
CSAALGRGLGEQYF
TGCAGTGCAGCGTTAGGCAGGGGGCTGGGCGAGCAGTACTTC
>TRBJ2-6|TRBD1|few|TRBV15
CATSRDFARGYSGANVLTF
TGTGCCACCAGCAGAGATTTTGCCAGGGGGTACTCTGGGGCCAACGTCCTGACTTTC
>TRBJ1-6|-|many|TRBV6-1
CASRPDGSNSPLHF
TGTGCCAGCAGGCCCGACGGCTCAAATTCACCCCTCCACTTT
>TRBJ2-5|TRBD2|-|TRBV6-1
CASSGGLAGEETQYF
TGTGCCAGCAGCGGGGGACTAGCGGGGGAAGAGACCCAGTACTTC
>TRBJ1-2|-|-|TRBV9
CASSLNGGSPYGYTF
TGTGCCAGCAGCTTGAATGGGGGGTCGCCCTATGGCTACACCTTC
>TRBJ2-6|-|-|TRBV7-9
CASSWHPGAGANVLTF
TGTGCCAGCAGCTGGCACCCCGGGGCTGGGGCCAACGTCCTGACTTTC
>TRBJ2-7|TRBD2|-|TRBV7-8
CASSPHPAGGSSYEQYF
TGTGCCAGCAGCCCACACCCCGCCGGGGGGAGCTCCTACGAGCAGTACTTC
>TRBJ2-3|-|-|TRBV20-1
CSATTGTDTQYF
TGCAGTGCAACTACAGGCACAGATACGCAGTATTTT
>TRBJ1-1|TRBD1|-|TRBV4-2
CASSQIRGTGAGAEAFF
TGTGCCAGCAGCCAAATTCGGGGGACAGGGGCTGGGGCTGAAGCTTTCTTT
>TRBJ2-1|TRBD2|-|TRBV24-1
CATSDGGGRAWDEQFF
TGTGCCACCAGTGATGGGGGCGGGAGGGCCTGGGATGAGCAGTTCTTC
>TRBJ1-1|-|-|TRBV20-1
CSARSQVNTEAFF
TGCAGTGCTAGGTCCCAGGTGAACACTGAAGCTTTCTTT
>TRBJ1-2|-|-|TRBV6-5
CASSYSGGYGYTF
TGTGCCAGCAGTTACTCCGGCGGGTATGGCTACACCTTC
>TRBJ2-7|-|few|TRBV24-1
CATSHDTYEQYF
TGTGCCACCAGTCACGATACCTACGAGCAGTACTTC
>TRBJ2-3|TRBD2|-|TRBV7-2
CASSLEGLAGGRADTQYF
TGTGCCAGCAGCTTAGAGGGACTAGCGGGGGGGCGTGCAGATACGCAGTATTTT
>TRBJ2-7|-|few|TRBV7-2
CASSSELVSYEQYF
TGTGCCAGCAGCTCAGAACTAGTAAGCTACGAGCAGTACTTC
>TRBJ1-5|-|medium-sized|TRBV19
CASSVDRNQPQHF
TGTGCCAGTAGTGTAGACCGCAATCAGCCCCAGCATTTT
>TRBJ2-3|-|once|TRBV27
CASSLLGYTQYF
TGTGCCAGCAGTTTATTAGGGTATACGCAGTATTTT
>TRBJ1-2|TRBD1|-|TRBV6-5
CASSYNDRGGGYTF
TGTGCCAGCAGTTACAACGACAGGGGCGGTGGCTACACCTTC
>TRBJ1-6|-|few|TRBV27
CASSYYPPSPLHF
TGTGCCAGCAGCTATTACCCCCCTTCACCCCTCCACTTT
>TRBJ1-1|-|few|TRBV27
CASSFQGRTEAFF
TGTGCCAGCAGTTTCCAGGGAAGGACTGAAGCTTTCTTT